The next 9 T cell receptor beta chains were all read from a single sample in a study of OX40 agonist ivuxolimab in advanced cancers. Sequencing was performed with immunoSEQ multiplex PCR; in TCRdb, only in-frame clones are kept and a portion is missing. The sample has about 90,000 clones, approximately 90% seen once. The sample consisted of CD4+ or CD8+ T cells sorted from blood, taken in a trial of the OX40 agonist ivuxolimab. These receptors were taken from an adult with an advanced solid tumor such as melanoma, head and neck, liver or kidney cancer.

The genes are TRBV9 and TRBJ2-5, with D maybe TRBD2 (5 bases). The CDR3 loop spans 13 amino acids. In germline, CDR1 is SGDLS, CDR2 YYNGEE. V shed 3 bases and J shed 4 bases, with 10 bases lying between them. Here the CDR3 reads CASSGSSVETQYF. Here the CDR3 DNA reads TGTGCCAGCAGCGGAAGTAGCGTAGAGACCCAGTACTTC.

This chain uses TRBV5-3 with TRBJ2-5; 10 nucleotides line up with TRBD1. TRBV5-3 is labeled an ORF, and its function is uncertain. The CDR3 has 17 amino acids. V shed 5 bases and J 3 bases; nucleotides not matched to a gene: 13. The CDR3 reads CARRDKGQGRLKETQYF. Here the CDR3 DNA reads TGTGCCAGAAGGGACAAGGGACAGGGGCGTTTAAAAGAGACCCAGTACTTC.

This clone came up once. The chain has TRBV28 and TRBJ1-5; TRBD1 agrees at 9 bases. Unmatched junction bases numbered 11, after V lost 5 bases and J lost 6 bases. CDR1 is MDHEN, CDR2 SYDVKM, per germline. This CDR3 has 16 amino acids. The CDR3 DNA reads as TGTGCCAGCAGTCTCCCCGGGACAGGGATGAGTCAGCCCCAGCATTTT. It specifies CASSLPGTGMSQPQHF.

The chain links TRBV11-2 to TRBJ2-1; perhaps TRBD2 as D (6 bases). Trimming removed 5 bases at V and 0 bases at J, with 11 bases between. Germline assignment: CDR1 SGHAT and CDR2 FQNNGV. The length of the CDR3 is 15 residues. This chain's CDR3 is CASSQRVSSYNEQFF. DNA of the CDR3: TGTGCCAGCAGCCAGCGGGTTAGCTCCTACAATGAGCAGTTCTTC.

The rearrangement links TRBV21-1 to TRBJ1-2. TRBV21-1 is reported as a pseudogene. CDR3 length: 16 amino acids. CDR3 residues: CASSKVSPSAPFGYTF. The CDR3 DNA reads TGTGCCAGCAGCAAAGTTTCCCCTTCCGCACCGTTCGGCTACACCTTC.

The chain joins TRBV11-2 to TRBJ1-4; 9 nucleotides line up with TRBD1. This CDR3 contains 16 residues. Looked up from germline, CDR1 is SGHAT and CDR2 is FQNNGV. V was clipped by 2 bases and J by 1 base; unmatched bases: 2. In DNA form, the CDR3 reads TGTGCCAGCAGCTTAACGACAGGGGGAACTAATGAAAAACTGTTTTTT. Encoded protein: CASSLTTGGTNEKLFF. Using reference TRBV11-2 and TRBJ1-4 for the parts outside the CDR3, the full variable domain is EAGVAQSPRYKIIEKRQSVAFWCNPISGHATLYWYQQILGQGPKLLIQFQNNGVVDDSQLPKDRFSAERLKGVDSTLKIQPAKLEDSAVYLCASSLTTGGTNEKLFFGSGTQLSVL.

The sample holds a few counts of this clone. The chain has TRBV6-1 and TRBJ2-1, with D possibly called TRBD1 or TRBD2 (5 bases each). The CDR3 loop spans 18 amino acids. V was trimmed by 4 bases and J by 5 bases, leaving 24 bases between them. Per germline, CDR1 MNHNS and CDR2 SASEGT. The CDR3: CASSVRGSGLSRDNEQFF. For the CDR3, the DNA is TGTGCCAGCAGTGTAAGGGGCAGTGGACTTTCTAGGGACAATGAGCAGTTCTTC.

This clone has a single count. This chain links TRBV7-8 with TRBJ2-7; D gene uncertain. This CDR3 has 12 residues. V lost 2 bases to trimming and J lost 2 bases, with 4 bases between them. CDR1 SGHVS and CDR2 FQNEAQ come from the germline V gene. As DNA, the CDR3 is TGTGCCAGCAGCTTAAGCGCCTACGAGCAGTACTTC. Its protein product is CASSLSAYEQYF.

The V call is TRBV5-6, the J call TRBJ2-1; 9 bases match TRBD2. CDR1 is SGHDT and CDR2 is YYEEEE in the germline V gene. This CDR3 is built from 15 residues. V shed 4 bases and J 7 bases; nucleotides not matched to a gene: 9. CDR3 in amino acids: CASSGQRLAGNEQFF. The CDR3 DNA sequence: TGTGCCAGCAGCGGCCAGCGGCTAGCGGGGAATGAGCAGTTCTTC.